This T cell receptor beta chain was observed in a study of vaccination effects on CD4 cells after COVID-19. This clone was observed a few times. Antigen unknown. The same CDR3 also results from other DNA sequences found in this sample. Trimming cost V 4 bases and J 0 bases, with 4 bases left between them. The CDR3 extends over 14 amino acids. Germline V gene data show CDR1 as LGHDT and CDR2 as YNNKEL (reference sequence). After expansion with viral peptide pools in the ViraFEST assay, antigen-specific CD4+ T cells were sequenced. Subsequent to roughly 10 days of culture, CD4+ T cells were isolated. Vaccinated participants had no history of SARS-CoV-2 infection and tested negative for nucleocapsid antibodies. TCRdb's table, derived via immunoSEQ multiplex PCR, lists solely in-frame clones and lacks some. This table has tens of thousands of clones, under 75% appearing once.

Specimen: CD4+ T cells from PBMCs cultured with HCoV-OC43 spike peptides, collected before COVID-19 vaccination. Described subset: HCoV-OC43 spike overlapping peptide pool stimulation. The sequence was collected from a human donor who received a COVID-19 vaccine. The J gene is TRBJ1-6, the V gene TRBV3-1 (or the pseudogene TRBV3-2); D gene unclear. CDR3 region: CASSPSSYNSPLHF. CDR3 in DNA: TGTGCCAGCAGCCCCAGCTCCTATAATTCACCCCTCCACTTT.